This T cell receptor beta chain is drawn from a study of identical twins (dated by TCRdb to the mid-2010s). Regarding the complete study: To test whether fetal clonotypes persist, this study deep-sequenced TCR alpha and beta repertoires from monozygotic twins, from unrelated adults of various ages, and from cord blood. Replicate twin experiments were performed at different times using different library preparation protocols to rule out contamination. Overall study outcomes, separate from this receptor: Recombination models systematically underestimated out-of-frame TCR alpha sharing in monozygotic twins but agreed with sharing between unrelated individuals. Zero-insertion analyses could be partly confounded by invariant T cells such as MAIT and iNKT, though diverse VJ usage argued against such confounding for most clonotypes. Abundant cord blood beta clonotypes had fewer insertions, young adult naive repertoires showed a similar but weaker trend, and memory repertoires showed no such trend. Because the same donors could not be followed over many years, conclusions were based on cross-sectional statistical analysis. In beta out-of-frame sequences, excess twin sharing was weaker, because having fewer shared sequences lowered the signal-to-noise ratio. Compared with coincidental sharing between unrelated individuals, out-of-frame TCR alpha sequences shared between twins had an excess of sequences with low generation probability.

Reading the germline V gene gives CDR1 SGHDN and CDR2 FVKESK. The CDR3 spans 15 residues, from the cysteine through the phenylalanine. Only the CDR3 portion is preserved as DNA: 45 bases, with reading frame beginning at the first base. The junction carries 13 bases between V and J, which are trimmed by 2 bases and 2 bases respectively. Library preparation was by 5' RACE. TCRdb records Illumina HiSeq 2000 as the sequencer. A universal primer binding site was added through template switching, and the final cDNA carried a unique molecular identifier so that TCR cDNA molecules could be counted accurately. Specific primers in the conserved constant-segment region were used to synthesize first-strand cDNA for the TCR alpha and beta chains. To control for contamination, every cDNA library was double barcoded, receiving both a SMART-Mk sample barcode and Illumina barcodes. Two successive PCR steps introduced TruSeq adapter sequences along with Illumina sample barcodes. Sequencing of the TCR alpha and beta cDNA libraries was done on the Illumina HiSeq platform using custom primers. Per the source publication's procedure: Unique molecular identifiers were extracted from raw reads with MiGEC, and CDR3 positions were determined with MiXCR. Recombination models were inferred per individual with the repgenHMM and IGoR tools using an EM algorithm. The analysis of shared clonotypes was done with the tcR package in R, with sharing normalized by the product of cloneset sizes. Out-of-frame nonproductive sequences were analyzed to study raw recombination free of thymic and clonal selection effects. TCRdb reanalyzed the raw reads on its own, using fastp at Q25 for trimming and MiXCR for clone calling, and kept in-frame beta chains. Rows matching on CDR3 protein sequence are summarized as one entry with the most common DNA and genes. The V and J calls and clone size come from TCRdb's table, not from the authors' own analysis. Counted in this sample were under 250,000 distinct CDR3 sequences; roughly 13% of them appeared once. The leading ten clones occupy about 4% of the sample.

The table lists this clonotype with a few counts. What this receptor recognizes is not known. Base qualities are not at hand, and no much larger clone is one base apart. Every donor was a healthy Caucasian. The twin cohort consisted of three pairs of female monozygotic twins, all aged roughly 18 to 30 years. Miltenyi CD45RO+ enrichment and human naive T-cell isolation kits were used to isolate memory (CD45RO+) and naive T cells from PBMC. These data also formed part of another study, on yellow fever vaccine responses in identical twins. Per the second study: The authors reported that the T cell response to vaccination in identical twins appeared partly convergent and partly personalized. In identical twins, the study followed T cell clones that responded to the vaccine with precision.

The sequence derives from a woman in her late teens or twenties in good health. The rearrangement joined TRBV14 to TRBJ2-7; TRBD2 is a possible D gene, resting on 7 matching bases. Sequencing was performed on memory (CD45RO+) T cells sorted from blood. The cell subset or site label on this specimen signifies: CD45RO+ enriched T cells. The CDR3 protein: CASSQNRGATYEQYF. The DNA is as follows: TGTGCCAGCAGCCAAAACCGGGGGGCCACCTACGAGCAGTACTTC.